One and the same sample provided the 25 T cell receptor beta chains below, sequenced in a study of T cell responses to AZD1222 COVID-19 vaccine. Data came from immunoSEQ multiplex PCR; TCRdb stores just in-frame clones and leaves some out. The table has about 150,000 clones, around 89% seen once. Sequencing used peripheral blood, obtained on day 0 of AZD1222 vaccination. These receptors were obtained from an adult in good health.

CDR3 sequence: CASRRTGGGRTEAFF. CDR3 nucleotides: TGTGCCAGTAGGAGGACAGGGGGCGGGCGCACTGAAGCTTTCTTT. The V call is TRBV19, the J call TRBJ1-1; TRBD1 agrees at 11 bases. V lost 6 bases to trimming and J lost 4 bases; unmatched junction nucleotides: 7. This CDR3 has 15 residues. Germline V gene sequence: CDR1 LNHDA, CDR2 SQIVND (reference sequence).

This clone came up a few times. V gene TRBV6-1 combines with J gene TRBJ2-2; D is possibly TRBD2 (5 bases). This CDR3 comprises 15 residues. V shed 0 bases and J shed 4 bases, with 9 bases lying between them. From germline, CDR1 is MNHNS and CDR2 SASEGT. The CDR3 here is CASSEAPGVTGELFF. For the CDR3, the DNA is TGTGCCAGCAGTGAAGCCCCCGGGGTCACCGGGGAGCTGTTTTTT.

A single count supports this clone. The rearrangement joins TRBV29-1 to TRBJ2-1; perhaps TRBD1 as D (6 bases). In germline, CDR1 is SQVTM, CDR2 ANQGSEA. Trimming stripped 7 bases from V and 5 bases from J, with 15 bases between. There are 13 residues in the CDR3. In DNA, the CDR3 is TGCAGCGCGTGGGGGCTCGAAGACAATGAGCAGTTCTTC. Translated: CSAWGLEDNEQFF.

The chain joins TRBV6-5 to TRBJ2-3; possible D gene TRBD1, 6 bases. The CDR3 runs to 14 residues. V was trimmed by 5 bases and J by 1 base, leaving 10 bases between them. In germline, CDR1 is MNHEY, CDR2 SVGAGI. CDR3 amino acids: CASSKQGRTDTQYF. CDR3 sequence (DNA): TGTGCCAGCAGTAAACAGGGCCGCACAGATACGCAGTATTTT.

This clone was recorded once. The rearrangement joins TRBV10-3 to TRBJ2-5, with D possibly matching TRBD1 (6 bases). The CDR3 loop spans 12 amino acids. Trimming pared 7 bases from V and 4 bases from J, leaving 10 bases between. Germline V gene data show CDR1 as ENHRY and CDR2 as SYGVKD. Here the CDR3 reads CAINQGGETQYF. CDR3 DNA sequence: TGTGCCATCAACCAAGGGGGAGAGACCCAGTACTTC.

The V call is TRBV7-2, the J call TRBJ2-2, with 8 bases that match TRBD2. This CDR3 has 16 residues. Losses at the gene ends were 4 bases for V and 6 bases for J; bases not matched to a gene: 10. Germline V gene sequence: CDR1 SGHTA, CDR2 FQGNSA. This CDR3 is CASSWRTGGVPGELFF. In DNA, the CDR3 is TGTGCCAGCAGCTGGAGGACGGGAGGGGTTCCCGGGGAGCTGTTTTTT.

This clone has just one count. The chain links TRBV10-3 to TRBJ2-7; 10 nucleotides line up with TRBD1. This CDR3 has 14 residues. The germline CDR1 and CDR2 sequences are ENHRY and SYGVKD. V lost 1 base and J lost 7; bases outside the gene matches: 4. The CDR3 nucleotides read TGTGCCATCAGTGAGTACGGACAGGGGGGTGAGCAGTACTTC. Protein: CAISEYGQGGEQYF.

The chain recombines TRBV11-3 with TRBJ1-1, with D unresolved. The V gene lost 5 bases and the J gene lost 6 bases, with 19 bases spanning the gap. Germline-derived CDR1 and CDR2 are SGHNT and YENEEA. CDR3 length: 15 residues. The CDR3 is CASSPGPQRIAEAFF. The CDR3 bases are TGTGCCAGCAGCCCCGGCCCCCAGAGAATCGCTGAAGCTTTCTTT. Combining the CDR3 with reference TRBV11-3 and TRBJ1-1 gives the whole variable domain EAGVVQSPRYKIIEKKQPVAFWCNPISGHNTLYWYLQNLGQGPELLIRYENEEAVDDSQLPKDRFSAERLKGVDSTLKIQPAELGDSAVYLCASSPGPQRIAEAFFGQGTRLTVV.

This chain links TRBV7-9 with TRBJ2-2; 7 bases agree with TRBD1. The CDR3 loop spans 15 amino acids. J lost 3 bases, V lost 1 base, and 2 bases had no gene match. CDR1 and CDR2 (germline): SEHNR, FQNEAQ (reference sequence). This chain's CDR3 is CASSLGQGYTGELFF. The CDR3 DNA reads TGTGCCAGCAGCTTAGGACAGGGATACACCGGGGAGCTGTTTTTT.

This chain uses TRBV5-1 with TRBJ1-1; the D gene is possibly TRBD1 (6 bases). The germline V and J ends were trimmed by 6 bases and 8 bases, with 14 bases remaining between them. The CDR3 is 12 residues long. Looked up from germline, CDR1 is SGHRS and CDR2 is YFSETQ. The CDR3 DNA follows: TGCGCCAGCACCAAACAGGGAACAGAAGCTTTCTTT. Protein: CASTKQGTEAFF.

The chain recombines TRBV4-1 with TRBJ2-7, with D perhaps matching TRBD1 (5 bases). From germline, CDR1 is MGHRA and CDR2 YSYEKL. The CDR3 contains 16 residues. V lost 1 base and J 4 bases, leaving 17 bases between the germline ends. In DNA, the CDR3 is TGCGCCAGCAGCCAAGTCCCACAACAGGAGAATTACGAGCAGTACTTC. Its protein is CASSQVPQQENYEQYF.

The rearrangement uses TRBV27 and TRBJ2-1, with TRBD1 identical over 7 bases. V shed 2 bases and J 8 bases; nucleotides not matched to a gene: 6. The CDR3 has 14 residues. Germline assignment: CDR1 MNHEY and CDR2 SMNVEV (reference sequence). The CDR3 DNA is TGTGCCAGCAGTTTAATACAGGGGATCCATGAGCAGTTCTTC. It translates to CASSLIQGIHEQFF.

The CDR3 spells CASSETSGTGEQFF. The CDR3 DNA reads TGTGCCAGCAGCGAGACTAGCGGGACAGGTGAGCAGTTCTTC. This chain links TRBV7-2 with TRBJ2-1, with 11 bases lining up with TRBD2. This CDR3 has 14 amino acids. The germline CDR1 and CDR2 sequences are SGHTA and FQGNSA. V lost 5 bases, J lost 9 bases, and 6 bases stayed unmatched.

The chain joins TRBV27 to TRBJ1-6; D ambiguous. The CDR3 loop spans 14 amino acids. Trimming took off 3 bases at V and 6 bases at J, with 9 bases between the two ends. The V gene's germline CDR1 is MNHEY and CDR2 SMNVEV (reference sequence). This CDR3 reads CASSFQGFNSPLHF. The CDR3 nucleotides are TGTGCCAGCAGTTTTCAAGGGTTTAATTCACCCCTCCACTTT.

The genes are TRBV2 and TRBJ2-3, with TRBD2 matching over 9 bases. This CDR3 region has 17 residues. The V segment lost 3 bases and the J segment 3 bases; nucleotides outside the gene matches: 10. Per germline, CDR1 SNHLY and CDR2 FYNNEI. The DNA of the CDR3 is TGTGCCAGCAGTGAGCAAATAGGGCGGGGGGGGACAGATACGCAGTATTTT. Translation: CASSEQIGRGGTDTQYF.

In DNA form, the CDR3 reads TGTGCCAGCAGCCAAGCGGAGGTCTACAATGAGCAGTTCTTC. It codes for CASSQAEVYNEQFF. The rearrangement uses TRBV3-1 (or the pseudogene TRBV3-2) and TRBJ2-1, with a weak D call TRBD2 (5 bases). The CDR3 has 14 residues. Trimming shortened V by 1 base and J by 3 bases, and 7 bases separated the two germline ends. The germline V gene encodes CDR1 LGHDT and CDR2 YNNKEL (reference sequence).

The gene calls are TRBV5-4 and TRBJ2-2; D not resolved. Deletions cut 4 bases from V and 5 bases from J, with 21 bases between. The CDR3 spans 17 residues. Germline V lookup: CDR1 SGHNT, CDR2 YYREEE (reference sequence). Here the CDR3 reads CASSPPEDDRYTGELFF. DNA for the CDR3: TGTGCCAGCAGCCCCCCCGAGGACGATCGTTATACCGGGGAGCTGTTTTTT.

V is TRBV11-3 and J is TRBJ2-7, with 8 bases identical to TRBD1. The CDR3 length is 15 residues. CDR1 SGHNT and CDR2 YENEEA come from the germline V gene. V was clipped by 5 bases and J by 4 bases; unmatched bases: 10. For the CDR3, the DNA is TGTGCCAGCAGCCCCACCGGGACAGGCCAGTACGAGCAGTACTTC. Translation: CASSPTGTGQYEQYF.

CDR3 sequence: CAWSTNPRSEAFF. CDR3 nucleotides: TGTGCCTGGAGTACTAATCCGAGATCTGAAGCTTTCTTT. V gene TRBV30 combines with J gene TRBJ1-1; D unclear. V was trimmed by 2 bases and J by 6 bases, leaving 13 bases between them. CDR1 and CDR2 (germline): GTSNPN, SVGIG (reference sequence). This CDR3 region has 13 residues.

This chain joins TRBV4-2 and TRBJ1-1; no reliable D call. V dropped 7 bases and J dropped 1 base, with 16 bases sitting between them. Per the germline V gene, CDR1 is LGHNA and CDR2 is YNFKEQ. There are 15 residues in the CDR3. The CDR3 protein is CASTSSSRGNTEAFF. CDR3 coding DNA: TGTGCCAGCACCTCTTCCTCTCGTGGGAACACTGAAGCTTTCTTT.

The J gene is TRBJ2-2, the V gene TRBV10-3, with D perhaps TRBD1 or TRBD2 (5 bases each). Germline V lookup: CDR1 ENHRY, CDR2 SYGVKD. This CDR3 region has 16 residues. With 3 bases removed from V and 4 bases from J, the gap between germline ends came to 15 bases. The CDR3 nucleotides read TGTGCCATCAGTGATAACTTGGGACGGCCCACCGGGGAGCTGTTTTTT. It codes for CAISDNLGRPTGELFF.

The genes are TRBV3-1 (or the pseudogene TRBV3-2) and TRBJ1-1; tentatively, D is TRBD1 (5 bases). The germline V gene encodes CDR1 LGHDT and CDR2 YNNKEL (reference sequence). V dropped 2 bases and J dropped 3 bases, with 13 bases sitting between them. This CDR3 region has 15 residues. Here the CDR3 reads CASSQKGGEDTEAFF. CDR3 bases: TGTGCCAGCAGCCAAAAAGGAGGGGAGGACACTGAAGCTTTCTTT.

The chain uses TRBV15 and TRBJ2-7; 7 bases match TRBD2. V gave up 8 bases and J gave up 0 bases; unmatched junction bases: 4. The CDR3 is 13 residues long. CDR1 is LNHNV and CDR2 is YYDKDF in the germline V gene (reference sequence). The CDR3 DNA reads TGTGCCACCGGGGGAGGGAACTCCTACGAGCAGTACTTC. Its translation is CATGGGNSYEQYF. The full variable domain, its missing parts supplied by reference TRBV15 and TRBJ2-7, is DAMVIQNPRYQVTQFGKPVTLSCSQTLNHNVMYWYQQKSSQAPKLLFHYYDKDFNNEADTPDNFQSRRPNTSFCFLDIRSPGLGDTAMYLCATGGGNSYEQYFGPGTRLTVT.

The chain combines TRBV13 with TRBJ2-1; the D is unclear. The CDR3 has 15 residues. Germline CDR1 is PRHDT and CDR2 is FYEKMQ (reference sequence). Trimming removed 8 bases from V and 1 base from J, with 15 bases in between. In DNA, the CDR3 is TGTGCCAGCCGGCTCTGGGATCGTTCCTACAATGAGCAGTTCTTC. It codes for CASRLWDRSYNEQFF.

The chain carries TRBV7-3 and TRBJ1-6, with a tentative D call TRBD1 (6 bases). The V gene's germline CDR1 is SGHTA and CDR2 FQGTGA. The CDR3 is 17 residues long. Trimming cost V 4 bases and J 6 bases, with 19 bases left between them. CDR3 nucleotides: TGTGCCAGCAGCTCAGGTGGGCGGGGGCAGGTTAATTCACCCCTCCACTTT. The encoded protein is CASSSGGRGQVNSPLHF.